The 32 T cell receptor beta chains given below trace back to one sample, sequenced in a study of T cell responses to AZD1222 COVID-19 vaccine. Here immunoSEQ multiplex PCR was the method, and the copy in TCRdb shows in-frame clones only, minus some. The sample contains around 84,000 clones, 88% of which appear only once. The sample here was peripheral blood, taken on day 0 of AZD1222 vaccination. The receptors stem from an adult in good health.

V gene TRBV6-5 combines with J gene TRBJ2-7, with D maybe TRBD1 (6 bases). With 7 bases removed from V and 0 bases from J, the gap between germline ends came to 16 bases. The CDR3 spans 15 residues. The germline gives CDR1 MNHEY, CDR2 SVGAGI. In DNA form, the CDR3 reads TGTGCCAGCACCCCGTTAACAGGGTTCTCCTACGAGCAGTACTTC. This codes for CASTPLTGFSYEQYF.

The rearrangement joins TRBV28 to TRBJ2-7; 14 bases line up with TRBD2. The CDR3 is 18 amino acids. Germline V gene lookup returns CDR1 MDHEN and CDR2 SYDVKM. The V segment lost 6 bases and the J segment 2 bases; nucleotides outside the gene matches: 12. In nucleotides, the CDR3 is TGTGCCAGCAGAGCCGGGACTAGCGGGAGATTTAAGGCCTACGAGCAGTACTTC. It encodes CASRAGTSGRFKAYEQYF.

The V call is TRBV11-2, the J call TRBJ1-5; D uncertain. The CDR3 loop spans 13 amino acids. V shed 3 bases and J shed 5 bases, with 8 bases lying between them. The V gene's germline CDR1 is SGHAT and CDR2 FQNNGV. Here the CDR3 reads CASSFGIYQPQHF. In DNA, the CDR3 is TGTGCCAGCAGCTTTGGGATCTATCAGCCCCAGCATTTT.

The chain employs TRBV5-4 and TRBJ2-1; D gene uncertain. CDR1 is SGHNT, CDR2 YYREEE, per germline (reference sequence). V lost 0 bases to trimming and J lost 6 bases, with 7 bases between them. The CDR3 sequence is 13 residues long. The CDR3 region is CASSLVDSNEQFF. The CDR3 DNA reads TGTGCCAGCAGCTTGGTCGATTCCAATGAGCAGTTCTTC.

The rearrangement links TRBV15 to TRBJ2-5, with a tentative D call TRBD2 (6 bases). Trimming stripped 1 base from V and 5 bases from J, with 17 bases between. The CDR3 is 16 amino acids. Germline CDR1 and CDR2: LNHNV and YYDKDF (reference sequence). The CDR3 DNA follows: TGTGCCACCAGCAGAGGCCCCCCGGGAGCGTCGGAGACCCAGTACTTC. Protein: CATSRGPPGASETQYF.

The CDR3 bases are TGTGCCAGCAGTGAAAACACGGGCAATCAGCCCCAGCATTTT. Translation gives CASSENTGNQPQHF. The J gene is TRBJ1-5, the V gene TRBV2; D not certain. V was clipped by 2 bases and J by 2 bases, with 7 bases between them. CDR3 length equals 14 residues. Germline V gives CDR1 SNHLY, CDR2 FYNNEI.

The gene calls are TRBV2 and TRBJ1-3; the D gene is possibly TRBD1 (6 bases). Trimming stripped 9 bases from V and 0 bases from J, with 15 bases between. The CDR3 totals 15 residues. CDR1 and CDR2 (germline): SNHLY, FYNNEI. CDR3 sequence (DNA): TGTGCCAGTGGGAGACAGGTCCCCTCTGGAAACACCATATATTTT. This sequence encodes CASGRQVPSGNTIYF.

The chain uses TRBV27 and TRBJ1-2; D remains unclear. The germline V gene encodes CDR1 MNHEY and CDR2 SMNVEV (reference sequence). The CDR3 contains 12 residues. V lost 2 bases and J 4 bases, leaving 5 bases between the germline ends. The CDR3 region is CASSLGVYGYTF. As DNA, the CDR3 is TGTGCCAGCAGTTTAGGGGTCTATGGCTACACCTTC.

The rearrangement joins TRBV3-1 (or the pseudogene TRBV3-2) to TRBJ1-1, with D maybe TRBD1 (6 bases). Trimming took off 1 base at V and 7 bases at J, with 16 bases between the two ends. The CDR3 is 15 residues long. Germline V gene data show CDR1 as LGHDT and CDR2 as YNNKEL (reference sequence). CDR3 bases: TGTGCCAGCAGCCAAGCCAACACAGGGTGGGTTGAAGCTTTCTTT. Encoded protein: CASSQANTGWVEAFF.

This chain connects TRBV19 to TRBJ1-2; the match to TRBD1 covers 7 bases. The CDR3 has 16 amino acids. V shed 3 bases, J shed 0 bases, and the junction held 7 bases outside the gene matches. Germline V gene sequence: CDR1 LNHDA, CDR2 SQIVND (reference sequence). The CDR3 spells CASSMFGTASNYGYTF. The CDR3 DNA follows: TGTGCCAGTAGTATGTTTGGGACAGCCTCTAACTATGGCTACACCTTC.

The CDR3 region is CASSFSKGSEAFF. As DNA, the CDR3 is TGCGCCAGCAGCTTTTCCAAAGGGTCTGAAGCTTTCTTT. J is TRBJ1-1 and V is TRBV5-1; D not resolved. CDR3 length: 13 residues. V was clipped by 2 bases and J by 6 bases, with 11 bases between them. Germline loops: CDR1 SGHRS, CDR2 YFSETQ.

This clone was counted once. This sequence joins TRBV28 and TRBJ1-4; D is possibly TRBD1 (5 bases). Germline V lookup: CDR1 MDHEN, CDR2 SYDVKM. V was clipped by 3 bases and J by 3 bases, with 17 bases between them. The CDR3 length is 17 residues. CDR3 loop: CASSLGGGRTSNEKLFF. DNA for the CDR3: TGTGCCAGCAGTTTGGGTGGGGGTAGGACGTCTAATGAAAAACTGTTTTTT.

The V gene is TRBV9, the J gene TRBJ2-1, with a tentative D call TRBD1 (5 bases). This CDR3 has 11 amino acids. Between the trimmed V and J ends, which lost 7 bases and 5 bases, there was a span of 7 bases. From germline, CDR1 is SGDLS and CDR2 YYNGEE. The CDR3 sequence: CASSRDNEQFF. The CDR3 DNA follows: TGTGCCAGCTCCAGGGACAATGAGCAGTTCTTC.

This clone was observed a few times. The chain uses TRBV9 and TRBJ2-7; D perhaps matches TRBD2 (6 bases). Trimming pared 2 bases from V and 6 bases from J, leaving 15 bases between. CDR3 length equals 14 residues. Germline CDR1 is SGDLS and CDR2 is YYNGEE. CDR3 bases: TGTGCCAGCAGCGTCTCTAGCGCCAACCCCGAGCAGTACTTC. Its protein product is CASSVSSANPEQYF. The full variable domain, completed using reference TRBV9 and TRBJ2-7, is DSGVTQTPKHLITATGQRVTLRCSPRSGDLSVYWYQQSLDQGLQFLIQYYNGEERAKGNILERFSAQQFPDLHSELNLSSLELGDSALYFCASSVSSANPEQYFGPGTRLTVT.

This clone was counted a single time. This rearrangement joins TRBV4-3 to TRBJ2-7, with 9 bases aligning to TRBD1. Trimming took 3 bases from V and 3 from J; bases not matched to a gene: 6. The CDR3 is 15 amino acids. Germline V gives CDR1 LGHNA, CDR2 YSLEER. The CDR3 spells CASSQAGTGYYEQYF. The CDR3 bases are TGCGCCAGCAGCCAGGCCGGGACAGGGTACTACGAGCAGTACTTC.

The chain has TRBV7-9 and TRBJ2-5, with 7 nucleotides matching TRBD1. The CDR3 extends over 16 amino acids. CDR1 is SEHNR, CDR2 FQNEAQ, per germline (reference sequence). V shed 4 bases, J shed 5 bases, and the junction held 13 bases outside the gene matches. In nucleotides, the CDR3 is TGTGCCAGCAGCTCCAGGGGGACCGTTGTGGCTGAGACCCAGTACTTC. It translates to CASSSRGTVVAETQYF.

This chain joins TRBV5-4 and TRBJ1-1; the D gene is possibly TRBD1 (5 bases). Germline CDR1 reads SGHNT; CDR2 reads YYREEE (reference sequence). CDR3 length: 13 amino acids. Deletions cut 4 bases from V and 2 bases from J, with 9 bases between. The DNA of the CDR3 is TGTGCCAGCAGCATCGGACACAACACTGAAGCTTTCTTT. Translated: CASSIGHNTEAFF.

The rearrangement joins TRBV5-1 to TRBJ1-3, with D unclear. In germline, CDR1 is SGHRS, CDR2 YFSETQ. The CDR3 covers 16 residues. V shed 0 bases and J shed 0 bases, with 10 bases lying between them. The CDR3 coding sequence is TGCGCCAGCAGCTTGGGCGTCGGAAGCTCTGGAAACACCATATATTTT. Amino acids: CASSLGVGSSGNTIYF.

V gene TRBV19 combines with J gene TRBJ2-7; tentative D call: TRBD2 (5 bases). Looked up from germline, CDR1 is LNHDA and CDR2 is SQIVND (reference sequence). The CDR3 is made up of 14 amino acids. V lost 5 bases and J 1 base, leaving 12 bases between the germline ends. CDR3 nucleotides: TGTGCCAGTAGTCCCCGGGGAATTTCCTACGAGCAGTACTTC. It encodes CASSPRGISYEQYF.

CDR3 region: CASTNPGGISGELFF. CDR3 DNA: TGTGCCAGTACTAATCCTGGGGGCATAAGCGGGGAGCTGTTTTTT. This chain joins TRBV19 and TRBJ2-2; D may be TRBD1 (6 bases). Between the trimmed V and J ends, which lost 7 bases and 7 bases, there was a span of 19 bases. CDR3 size: 15 residues. Germline V gives CDR1 LNHDA, CDR2 SQIVND (reference sequence).

The chain links TRBV29-1 to TRBJ2-3; D not certain. The CDR3 totals 17 residues. Trimming took off 2 bases at V and 4 bases at J, with 22 bases between the two ends. Germline CDR1 is SQVTM and CDR2 is ANQGSEA. CDR3 DNA: TGCAGCGTTGAATCTTGGGCCCCCGAACCCTACCCAGATACGCAGTATTTT. Residues: CSVESWAPEPYPDTQYF.

This chain joins TRBV27 and TRBJ2-1; TRBD2 might be the D (6 bases). Trimming left V 0 bases short and J 6 bases short, with 12 bases between. Germline-derived CDR1 and CDR2 are MNHEY and SMNVEV (reference sequence). The CDR3 sequence is 15 residues long. The CDR3 loop reads CASSLSGTLLNEQFF. CDR3 DNA sequence: TGTGCCAGCAGTTTATCAGGGACTCTACTCAATGAGCAGTTCTTC.

This chain joins TRBV5-4 and TRBJ2-7; D is possibly TRBD1 (6 bases). This CDR3 spans 14 amino acids. Per germline, CDR1 SGHNT and CDR2 YYREEE (reference sequence). V lost 4 bases, J lost 1 base, and 12 bases lay in between. The CDR3 loop is CASSQQGTSYEQYF. Written as DNA, the CDR3 is TGTGCCAGCAGCCAACAAGGGACATCCTACGAGCAGTACTTC.

CDR3: CASSLGGSNTEAFF. In DNA, the CDR3 is TGTGCCAGCAGTTTGGGAGGGTCTAACACTGAAGCTTTCTTT. The chain has TRBV27 and TRBJ1-1; D unresolved. The CDR3 consists of 14 residues. CDR1 and CDR2 from the germline V gene are MNHEY and SMNVEV (reference sequence). V was pared by 3 bases and J by 2 bases, with 10 bases between.

This chain links TRBV30 with TRBJ1-3; D uncertain. From germline, CDR1 is GTSNPN and CDR2 SVGIG (reference sequence). The germline V and J ends were trimmed by 5 bases and 1 base, with 6 bases remaining between them. The CDR3 spans 12 residues. The CDR3 here is CAWALSGNTIYF. In DNA, the CDR3 is TGTGCCTGGGCACTGTCTGGAAACACCATATATTTT.

The rearrangement links TRBV28 to TRBJ1-6; weak D call: TRBD1 (6 bases). This CDR3 is 17 amino acids long. V was shortened by 6 bases and J by 0 bases, with 15 bases between the two germline ends. Germline CDR1 reads MDHEN; CDR2 reads SYDVKM. CDR3 in amino acids: CASRNSGVSSYNSPLHF. CDR3 DNA sequence: TGTGCCAGCAGAAACTCAGGGGTTAGCTCCTATAATTCACCCCTCCACTTT. Together with reference TRBV28 and TRBJ1-6, the CDR3 gives the full variable domain: DVKVTQSSRYLVKRTGEKVFLECVQDMDHENMFWYRQDPGLGLRLIYFSYDVKMKEKGDIPEGYSVSREKKERFSLILESASTNQTSMYLCASRNSGVSSYNSPLHFGNGTRLTVT.

V is TRBV5-1 and J is TRBJ2-3; 7 nucleotides line up with TRBD2. This CDR3 is built from 15 residues. V was pared by 6 bases and J by 6 bases, with 13 bases of the junction left unmatched. Looked up from germline, CDR1 is SGHRS and CDR2 is YFSETQ. The CDR3 DNA reads as TGCGCCAGCACCATTGGGGGGGGGACGGTGGATACGCAGTATTTT. Translating gives CASTIGGGTVDTQYF.

V gene TRBV25-1 combines with J gene TRBJ1-1; D is perhaps TRBD1 (5 bases). V lost 1 base to trimming and J lost 1 base, with 10 bases between them. This CDR3 has 15 residues. CDR1 MGHDK and CDR2 SYGVNS come from the germline V gene. The CDR3 coding sequence is TGTGCCAGCAGTGAATCCCAGACAGCGAACACTGAAGCTTTCTTT. Translating it yields CASSESQTANTEAFF.

This chain uses TRBV7-8 with TRBJ1-4; D may be TRBD1 (5 bases). CDR1 is SGHVS and CDR2 is FQNEAQ in the germline V gene. Trimming cost V 5 bases and J 7 bases, with 17 bases left between them. This CDR3 comprises 15 residues. The CDR3 sequence: CASSPPGGRGEKLFF. The CDR3 DNA reads as TGTGCCAGCAGCCCCCCGGGCGGGAGGGGTGAAAAACTGTTTTTT.

The genes are TRBV27 and TRBJ1-1, with 7 positions matching TRBD1. This CDR3 spans 17 amino acids. Germline CDR1 MNHEY, CDR2 SMNVEV (reference sequence). V gave up 3 bases and J gave up 6 bases; unmatched junction bases: 16. The CDR3 DNA follows: TGTGCCAGCAGTTTCGGACCGGGACAGACGAACGGGGCTGAAGCTTTCTTT. It specifies CASSFGPGQTNGAEAFF.

V is TRBV5-1 and J is TRBJ1-1; D gene ambiguous. V was trimmed by 4 bases and J by 3 bases, leaving 10 bases between them. The germline gives CDR1 SGHRS, CDR2 YFSETQ. The CDR3 consists of 13 residues. The CDR3 sequence: CASSNSGYTEAFF. The DNA of the CDR3 is TGCGCCAGCAGCAATAGCGGGTACACTGAAGCTTTCTTT.

This clone was counted once. The V gene is TRBV24-1, the J gene TRBJ1-2; D gene uncertain. The CDR3 runs to 15 residues. Germline values: CDR1 KGHDR, CDR2 SFDVKD. Trimming stripped 2 bases from V and 6 bases from J, with 15 bases between. CDR3 amino acids: CATSDSSTALNGYTF. The CDR3 coding sequence is TGTGCCACCAGTGATTCCAGTACAGCTCTCAATGGCTACACCTTC.